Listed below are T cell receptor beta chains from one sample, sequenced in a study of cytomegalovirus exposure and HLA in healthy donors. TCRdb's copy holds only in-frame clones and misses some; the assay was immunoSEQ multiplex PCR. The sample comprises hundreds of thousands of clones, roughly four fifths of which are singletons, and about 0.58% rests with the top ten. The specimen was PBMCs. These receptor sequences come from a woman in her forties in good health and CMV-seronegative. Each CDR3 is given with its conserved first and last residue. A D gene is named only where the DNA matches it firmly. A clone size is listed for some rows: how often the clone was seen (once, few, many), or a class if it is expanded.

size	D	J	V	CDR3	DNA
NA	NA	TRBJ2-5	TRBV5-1	CASSSIPGALTPRGETQYF	TGCGCCAGCAGCTCAATCCCAGGGGCCCTTACCCCTAGGGGGGAGACCCAGTACTTC
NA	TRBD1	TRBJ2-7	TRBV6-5	CASSYSRDRAYEQYF	TGTGCCAGCAGTTACTCGCGGGACAGGGCCTACGAGCAGTACTTC
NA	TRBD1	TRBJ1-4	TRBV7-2	CASSFRPGTGEKLFF	TGTGCCAGCAGCTTCCGGCCCGGGACAGGCGAAAAACTGTTTTTT
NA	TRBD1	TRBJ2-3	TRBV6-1	CASSERVARTGGDTQYF	TGTGCCAGCAGTGAAAGAGTTGCCCGGACAGGAGGAGATACGCAGTATTTT
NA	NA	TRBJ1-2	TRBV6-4	CASSDSIDYPHGYTF	TGTGCCAGCAGTGACTCGATCGACTACCCCCACGGCTACACCTTC
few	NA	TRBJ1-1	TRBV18	CASSPSGGRGAEAFF	TGTGCCAGCTCACCTTCCGGGGGGCGCGGGGCTGAAGCTTTCTTT
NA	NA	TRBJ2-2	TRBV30	CAWTKNGGYGELFF	TGTGCCTGGACCAAAAATGGGGGGTACGGGGAGCTGTTTTTT
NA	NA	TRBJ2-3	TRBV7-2	CASSFFSRQRTDTQYF	TGTGCCAGCAGCTTTTTTAGTAGACAGCGCACAGATACGCAGTATTTT
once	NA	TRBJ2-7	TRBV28	CAAGKDGGYEQYF	TGTGCCGCGGGGAAGGACGGAGGCTACGAGCAGTACTTC
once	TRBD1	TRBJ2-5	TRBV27	CASSLSAGGETQYF	TGTGCCAGCAGTTTATCCGCAGGGGGTGAGACCCAGTACTTC
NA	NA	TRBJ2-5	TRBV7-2	CASSQMGELETQYF	TGTGCCAGCAGCCAAATGGGAGAGCTAGAGACCCAGTACTTC
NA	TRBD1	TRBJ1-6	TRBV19	CASSRTGLSPLHF	TGTGCCAGTAGTAGGACAGGGCTTTCACCCCTCCACTTT
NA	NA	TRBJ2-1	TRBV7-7	CASSLSGGLGDEQFF	TGTGCTAGCAGCTTATCGGGGGGCCTTGGTGATGAGCAGTTCTTC
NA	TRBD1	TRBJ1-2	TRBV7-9	CATDPVRDRGGGYTF	TGTGCCACCGACCCTGTACGGGACAGGGGTGGAGGCTACACCTTC
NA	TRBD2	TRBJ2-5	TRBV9	CASSGTSQETQYF	TGTGCCAGCAGCGGGACTAGCCAAGAGACCCAGTACTTC
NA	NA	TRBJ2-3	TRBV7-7	CASSKSGQTDTQYF	TGTGCTAGCAGCAAAAGCGGGCAAACAGATACGCAGTATTTT
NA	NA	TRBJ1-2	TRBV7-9	CASSLSRGVNYGYTF	TGTGCCAGCAGCTTATCACGGGGGGTTAACTATGGCTACACCTTC
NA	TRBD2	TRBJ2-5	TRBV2	CASSELAGGRMLETQYF	TGTGCCAGCAGTGAGTTAGCGGGGGGGCGGATGTTAGAGACCCAGTACTTC
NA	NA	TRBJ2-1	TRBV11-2	CASSFPGEGRVRNNEQFF	TGTGCCAGCAGCTTCCCTGGAGAGGGAAGGGTAAGAAACAATGAGCAGTTCTTC
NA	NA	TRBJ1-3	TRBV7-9	CASSSFLGASGNTIYF	TGTGCCAGCAGCTCGTTCTTGGGGGCGTCTGGAAACACCATATATTTT
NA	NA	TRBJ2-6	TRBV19	CASVSGANVLTF	TGTGCCAGTGTGTCGGGGGCCAACGTCCTGACTTTC
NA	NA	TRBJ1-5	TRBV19	CASRYRRNQPQHF	TGTGCCAGTAGATACAGGCGGAATCAGCCCCAGCATTTT
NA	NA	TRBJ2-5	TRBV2	CASSELGGPQETQYF	TGTGCCAGCAGTGAACTTGGAGGCCCCCAAGAGACCCAGTACTTC
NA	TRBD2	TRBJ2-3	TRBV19	CASSFRLAGGTDTQYF	TGTGCCAGTAGTTTCCGACTAGCGGGGGGGACGGATACGCAGTATTTT
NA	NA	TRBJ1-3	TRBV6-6	CASSYSRSNTIYF	TGTGCCAGCAGTTACTCGAGGTCGAACACCATATATTTT
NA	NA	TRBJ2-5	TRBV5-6	CASSHVRVQETQYF	TGTGCCAGCAGCCACGTTCGGGTCCAAGAGACCCAGTACTTC
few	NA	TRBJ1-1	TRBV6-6	CASSYNEGGPPEAFF	TGTGCCAGCAGTTACAATGAGGGAGGCCCACCTGAAGCTTTCTTT
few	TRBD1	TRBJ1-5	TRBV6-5	CASSRTGGGGQPQHF	TGTGCCAGCAGCCGGACAGGGGGCGGAGGTCAGCCCCAGCATTTT
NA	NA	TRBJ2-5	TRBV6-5	CASNALGEAQYF	TGTGCCAGCAACGCCCTCGGAGAGGCCCAGTACTTC
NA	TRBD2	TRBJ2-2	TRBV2	CASTGGMRGTGELFF	TGTGCCAGTACGGGGGGAATGAGGGGCACCGGGGAGCTGTTTTTT
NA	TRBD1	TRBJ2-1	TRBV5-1	CASSLGTGNNEQFF	TGCGCCAGCAGCTTAGGGACAGGGAACAATGAGCAGTTCTTC